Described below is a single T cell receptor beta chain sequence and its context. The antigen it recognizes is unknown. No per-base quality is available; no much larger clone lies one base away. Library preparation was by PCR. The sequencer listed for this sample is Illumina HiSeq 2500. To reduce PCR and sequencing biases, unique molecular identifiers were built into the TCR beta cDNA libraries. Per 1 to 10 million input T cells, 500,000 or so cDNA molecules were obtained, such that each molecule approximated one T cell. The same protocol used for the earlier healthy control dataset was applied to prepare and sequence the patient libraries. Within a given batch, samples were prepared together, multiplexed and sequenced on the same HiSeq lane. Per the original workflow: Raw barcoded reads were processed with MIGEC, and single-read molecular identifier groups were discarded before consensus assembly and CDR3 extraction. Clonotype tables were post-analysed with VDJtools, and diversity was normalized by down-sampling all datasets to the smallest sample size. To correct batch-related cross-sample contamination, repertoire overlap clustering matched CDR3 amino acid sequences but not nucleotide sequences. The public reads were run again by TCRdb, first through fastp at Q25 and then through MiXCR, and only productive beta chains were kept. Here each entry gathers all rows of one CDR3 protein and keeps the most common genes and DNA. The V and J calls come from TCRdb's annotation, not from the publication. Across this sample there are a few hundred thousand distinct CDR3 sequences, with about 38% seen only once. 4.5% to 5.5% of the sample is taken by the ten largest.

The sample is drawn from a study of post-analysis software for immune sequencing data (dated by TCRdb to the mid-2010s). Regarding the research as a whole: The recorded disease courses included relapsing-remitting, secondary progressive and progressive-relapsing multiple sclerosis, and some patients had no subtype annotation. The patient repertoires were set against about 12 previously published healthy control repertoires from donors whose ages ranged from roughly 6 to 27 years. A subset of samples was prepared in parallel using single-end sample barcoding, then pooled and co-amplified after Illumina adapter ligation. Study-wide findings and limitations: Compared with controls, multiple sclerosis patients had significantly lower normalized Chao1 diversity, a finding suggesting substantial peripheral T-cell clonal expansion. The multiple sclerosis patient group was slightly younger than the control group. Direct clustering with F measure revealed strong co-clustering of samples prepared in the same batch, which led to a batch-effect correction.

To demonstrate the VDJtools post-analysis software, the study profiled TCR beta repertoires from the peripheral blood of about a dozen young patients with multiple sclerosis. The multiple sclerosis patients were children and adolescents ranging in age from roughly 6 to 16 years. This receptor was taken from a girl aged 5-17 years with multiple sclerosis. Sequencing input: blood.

The sequence in DNA is TGTGCCAGCAGCTTGGGGCTTGTGCAATCCTACAATGAGCAGTTCTTC. It translates as CASSLGLVQSYNEQFF. The chain uses TRBV5-6 and TRBJ2-1, with no D gene named confidently. From the cysteine up to the phenylalanine, the CDR3 has a length of 16 residues. This entry keeps only the CDR3 DNA: 48 bases, framed from base 1. V and J are truncated by 0 bases and 1 base respectively, leaving an intervening sequence of 11 bases. The germline V gene gives CDR1 as SGHDT and CDR2 as YYEEEE.